Included here is one T cell receptor beta chain sequence, with context. Its antigen is not identified. CDR3 length equals 13 residues. Looked up from germline, CDR1 is KGHSH and CDR2 is LQKENI. V shed 2 bases and J 8 bases; nucleotides not matched to a gene: 2. These data come from a study of T cell responses to AZD1222 COVID-19 vaccine. General study findings and limits: A mostly white British donor set with more females was recruited, and clonal diversity was possibly underestimated. Vaccine-associated CD4 TCRs ranged over spike, dominating at 160-218 and 743-854.

Here immunoSEQ multiplex PCR was the method, and the copy in TCRdb shows in-frame clones only, minus some. The table shows 100,000 to 150,000 clones, with roughly 93% occurring only once. Sequenced here: peripheral blood, sampled 28 days after the second AZD1222 dose. The chain recombines TRBV18 with TRBJ1-1; 10 bases line up with TRBD1. This clonotype was sampled from an adult who received the AZD1222 COVID-19 vaccine. The CDR3 region is CASSPGQGEEAFF. The CDR3 DNA reads as TGTGCCAGCTCACCAGGACAGGGGGAGGAAGCTTTCTTT. The complete variable domain, with remaining parts taken from reference TRBV18 and TRBJ1-1, reads NAGVMQNPRHLVRRRGQEARLRCSPMKGHSHVYWYRQLPEEGLKFMVYLQKENIIDESGMPKERFSAEFPKEGPSILRIQQVVRGDSAAYFCASSPGQGEEAFFGQGTRLTVV.